This paragraph reports one T cell receptor (beta chain). Measured with immunoSEQ multiplex PCR; TCRdb has only the in-frame clones, and not every one. The table has under 65,000 clones, approximately 94% seen once. This entry comes from a study of T cell changes during pregnancy in multiple sclerosis. Germline CDR1 is MGHRA and CDR2 is YSYEKL. The ends were cut back, 8 bases at V and 1 base at J, with 8 bases in the middle. The CDR3 contains 13 residues. The chain couples TRBV4-1 to TRBJ2-2; D gene uncertain. The clonotype was recovered from a female donor with multiple sclerosis, enrolled in a pregnancy study. Sequencing was performed on CD8+ T cells from peripheral blood mononuclear cells, taken after pregnancy. CDR3 DNA sequence: TGCGCCAGCGAAAGCGAGAACACCGGGGAGCTGTTTTTT. Translated, it gives CASESENTGELFF.